Each of the 9 T cell receptor beta chains below was sequenced from the same sample in a study of Ad26.COV2.S vaccination and SARS-CoV-2 variants. Treatment: over 15 received Ad26.COV2.S at low or high dose, single or two shots; roughly five received placebo; per-sample allocation not given. Material that was analyzed had been drawn on day 63 after the first vaccine or placebo injection. Some clones are missing from TCRdb's copy, which holds only in-frame ones; the method was immunoSEQ multiplex PCR. The sample gives about 450,000 clones, nearly 90% of which show up once; over 2% is in the top ten. Sequenced here: peripheral blood, sampled in a trial of Ad26.COV2.S vaccine versus placebo. The receptors stem from a person aged 18 to 65 who received the Ad26.COV2.S COVID-19 vaccine or a placebo.

The chain combines TRBV6-2 or TRBV6-3 with TRBJ1-5; 9 bases fit TRBD1. J lost 7 bases, V lost 2 bases, and 6 bases had no gene match. The CDR3 sequence is 15 residues long. Germline V gives CDR1 MNHEY, CDR2 SVGEGT. The chain's CDR3 is CASSYRGQGSQPQHF. Written as DNA, the CDR3 is TGTGCCAGCAGTTACAGGGGACAGGGATCCCAGCCCCAGCATTTT.

This clone was recorded once. The CDR3 region has the DNA TGTGCCAGCAGTTTTATTGCGGAGGGGACAGATACGCAGTATTTT. As protein: CASSFIAEGTDTQYF. This chain joins TRBV28 and TRBJ2-3; a possible D gene is TRBD2 (6 bases). V lost 3 bases and J lost 3, with 13 bases in between. The CDR3 has 15 residues. The germline V gene has CDR1 MDHEN and CDR2 SYDVKM. The full variable domain, completed using reference TRBV28 and TRBJ2-3, is DVKVTQSSRYLVKRTGEKVFLECVQDMDHENMFWYRQDPGLGLRLIYFSYDVKMKEKGDIPEGYSVSREKKERFSLILESASTNQTSMYLCASSFIAEGTDTQYFGPGTRLTVL.

The chain links TRBV4-2 to TRBJ1-3; maybe TRBD1 (6 bases). This CDR3 comprises 14 residues. The germline V and J ends were trimmed by 3 bases and 7 bases, with 13 bases remaining between them. The germline V gene encodes CDR1 LGHNA and CDR2 YNFKEQ. In DNA form, the CDR3 reads TGTGCCAGCAGCCATCCGGGACAACCCAACACCATATATTTT. Encoded protein: CASSHPGQPNTIYF.

The chain has TRBV7-2 and TRBJ2-1; 7 bases line up with TRBD1. The CDR3 runs to 13 residues. Germline-derived CDR1 and CDR2 are SGHTA and FQGNSA. Trimming at V came to 5 bases and at J to 9 bases, leaving 7 bases not matched to a gene. The CDR3 DNA reads TGTGCCAGCAGCCCCAGGGGGAGAACTGAGCAGTTCTTC. It translates to CASSPRGRTEQFF.

The V and J genes are TRBV7-8 and TRBJ2-5; D possibly corresponds to TRBD2 (6 bases). Germline V gives CDR1 SGHVS, CDR2 FQNEAQ. This CDR3 is 16 amino acids long. The germline V and J ends were trimmed by 5 bases and 3 bases, with 19 bases remaining between them. The CDR3 sequence is CASSQSFGDFKETQYF. DNA for the CDR3: TGTGCCAGCAGCCAGAGCTTCGGGGACTTCAAAGAGACCCAGTACTTC.

This clone was seen just once. This chain uses TRBV19 with TRBJ1-1, with 9 bases lining up with TRBD1. This CDR3 spans 15 amino acids. With 5 bases clipped from V and 4 bases from J, the junction kept 8 bases outside the gene matches. Germline V lookup: CDR1 LNHDA, CDR2 SQIVND (reference sequence). The CDR3 here is CASSDRGRTGTEAFF. CDR3 bases: TGTGCCAGTAGTGACAGGGGGAGAACGGGCACTGAAGCTTTCTTT.

The chain links TRBV9 to TRBJ2-5; D might be TRBD2 (6 bases). The V gene lost 0 bases and the J gene lost 5 bases, with 17 bases spanning the gap. Germline CDR1 reads SGDLS; CDR2 reads YYNGEE. This CDR3 is 16 amino acids long. In nucleotides, the CDR3 is TGTGCCAGCAGCGTAGCGCCCCGGGGGAAGTCGGAGACCCAGTACTTC. Translated: CASSVAPRGKSETQYF.

This sequence joins TRBV5-5 and TRBJ1-5; D unclear. The V gene's germline CDR1 is SGHKS and CDR2 YYEKEE (reference sequence). Between the trimmed V and J ends, which lost 0 bases and 0 bases, there was a span of 13 bases. The CDR3 is made up of 17 amino acids. This CDR3 reads CASSLGALVYSNQPQHF. The CDR3 DNA reads as TGTGCCAGCAGCTTGGGAGCCCTCGTCTATAGCAATCAGCCCCAGCATTTT.

This chain uses TRBV7-2 with TRBJ2-2; 7 bases line up with TRBD2. CDR3 length equals 15 residues. The germline V gene has CDR1 SGHTA and CDR2 FQGNSA. V gave up 7 bases and J gave up 1 base; unmatched junction bases: 6. CDR3: CASKRGGGNTGELFF. CDR3 nucleotides: TGTGCCAGCAAAAGGGGCGGGGGGAACACCGGGGAGCTGTTTTTT.